The following is a T cell receptor (beta chain) sequence with its context. This record comes from a study of shared clonotypes between healthy human individuals. The V and J ends lost 0 bases and 0 bases respectively, with 8 bases between them. There are 15 residues in the CDR3. The germline V gene encodes CDR1 SGDLS and CDR2 YYNGEE. This table comes from immunoSEQ multiplex PCR, and its TCRdb copy is limited to in-frame clones, with some not included. Of approximately 500,000 clones in the sample, 81% were seen once. This sequence was found in a woman aged 40 to 55 in good health. Some clones in this sample may be carry-over from other donors' samples. Input material: PBMCs. The chain is built from TRBV9 and TRBJ2-3; D gene uncertain. In nucleotides, the CDR3 is TGTGCCAGCAGCGTAGGCCCGACTAGCACAGATACGCAGTATTTT. This codes for CASSVGPTSTDTQYF. Combining the CDR3 with reference TRBV9 and TRBJ2-3 gives the whole variable domain DSGVTQTPKHLITATGQRVTLRCSPRSGDLSVYWYQQSLDQGLQFLIQYYNGEERAKGNILERFSAQQFPDLHSELNLSSLELGDSALYFCASSVGPTSTDTQYFGPGTRLTVL.